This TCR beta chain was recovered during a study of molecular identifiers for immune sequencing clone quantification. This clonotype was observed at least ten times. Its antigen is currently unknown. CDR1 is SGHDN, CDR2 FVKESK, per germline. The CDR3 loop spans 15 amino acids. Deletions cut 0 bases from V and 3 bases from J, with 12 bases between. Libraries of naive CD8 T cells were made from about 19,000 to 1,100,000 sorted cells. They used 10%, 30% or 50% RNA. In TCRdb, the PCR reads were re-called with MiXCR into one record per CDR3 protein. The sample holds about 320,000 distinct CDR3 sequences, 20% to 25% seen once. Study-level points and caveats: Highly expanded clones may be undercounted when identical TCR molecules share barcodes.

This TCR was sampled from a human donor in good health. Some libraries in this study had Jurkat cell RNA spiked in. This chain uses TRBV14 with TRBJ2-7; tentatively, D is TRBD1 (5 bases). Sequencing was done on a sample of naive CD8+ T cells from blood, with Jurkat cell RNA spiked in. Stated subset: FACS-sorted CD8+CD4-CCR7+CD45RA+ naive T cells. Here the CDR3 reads CASSQDVQVLYEQYF. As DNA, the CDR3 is TGTGCCAGCAGCCAAGATGTACAGGTCCTCTACGAGCAGTACTTC.